This T cell receptor (beta chain) appears in the sequencing data of a study of cytomegalovirus exposure and HLA in healthy donors. Study outcomes and limitations: Trimming of TCR beta V- and J-genes showed a link, identified in a later analysis, to a missense DCLRE1C variant. Investigators reported more than 150 TCR beta chains as tied to cytomegalovirus. Previous analysis showed most TCR beta V segments were productive about 87% or about 30% of the time. In a later analysis, HLA-associated beta chains showed higher expansion and lower generation probabilities than comparable chains.

PCR used 60 Vbeta primers and 13 Jbeta primers. This table comes from immunoSEQ multiplex PCR, and its TCRdb copy is limited to in-frame clones, with some not included. Across 200,000 to 250,000 clones, the top ten clones capture approximately 0.98% of the sample. The V gene's germline CDR1 is LGHNA and CDR2 YSLEER. The CDR3 is 18 amino acids. With V trimmed by 2 bases and J by 3 bases, 13 bases remained unmatched. Comment on this clone: Its specificity is not known.

The clonotype originates from a woman younger than 45 in good health and CMV-seropositive. The sample consisted of PBMCs. The V call is TRBV4-3, the J call TRBJ2-1; 7 bases are shared with TRBD1. CDR3 amino acids: CASSQLGDLRDSYNEQFF. The CDR3 DNA follows: TGCGCCAGCAGCCAATTGGGGGACCTTAGGGACAGCTACAATGAGCAGTTCTTC.